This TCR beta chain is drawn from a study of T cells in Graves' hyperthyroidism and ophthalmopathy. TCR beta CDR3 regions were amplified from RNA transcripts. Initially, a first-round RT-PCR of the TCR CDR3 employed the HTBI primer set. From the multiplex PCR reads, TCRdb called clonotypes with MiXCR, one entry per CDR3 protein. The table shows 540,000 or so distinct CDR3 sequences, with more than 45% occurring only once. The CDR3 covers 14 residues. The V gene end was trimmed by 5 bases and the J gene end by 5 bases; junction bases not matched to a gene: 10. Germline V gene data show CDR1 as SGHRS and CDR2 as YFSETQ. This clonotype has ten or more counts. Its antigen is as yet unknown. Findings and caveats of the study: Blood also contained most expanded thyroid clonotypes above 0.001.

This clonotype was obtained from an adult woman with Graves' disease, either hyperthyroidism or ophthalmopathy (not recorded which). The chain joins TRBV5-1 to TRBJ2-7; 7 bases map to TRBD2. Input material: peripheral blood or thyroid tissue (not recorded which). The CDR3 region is CASRDAGVVDEQYF. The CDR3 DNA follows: TGCGCCAGCAGAGATGCGGGAGTTGTGGACGAGCAGTACTTC. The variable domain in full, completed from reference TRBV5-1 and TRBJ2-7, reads KAGVTQTPRYLIKTRGQQVTLSCSPISGHRSVSWYQQTPGQGLQFLFEYFSETQRNKGNFPGRFSGRQFSNSRSEMNVSTLELGDSALYLCASRDAGVVDEQYFGPGTRLTVT.